These 22 T cell receptor beta chains were sequenced from one sample in a study of T cell responses to AZD1222 COVID-19 vaccine. Only in-frame clones appear in the TCRdb table, and some are missing; sequencing was by immunoSEQ multiplex PCR. The sample yields some 98,000 clones, 70% to 85% seen once. The sample in question was peripheral blood, obtained 28 days after the second AZD1222 dose. All receptors derive from an adult who received the AZD1222 COVID-19 vaccine.

The V and J genes are TRBV6-6 and TRBJ2-3, with D perhaps being TRBD1 or TRBD2 (7 bases each). The V end lost 7 bases, the J end lost 2 bases, and 13 bases lay between the germline ends. The CDR3 is made up of 14 amino acids. Per germline, CDR1 MNHNY and CDR2 SVGAGI (reference sequence). This chain's CDR3 is CASTQGGATDTQYF. The CDR3 DNA reads TGTGCCAGCACCCAGGGGGGGGCCACAGATACGCAGTATTTT.

The chain has TRBV11-1 and TRBJ2-2; 9 nucleotides align to TRBD2. With 5 bases clipped from V and 1 base from J, the junction kept 5 bases outside the gene matches. The germline V gene encodes CDR1 SGHAT and CDR2 FQDESV (reference sequence). CDR3 length: 16 amino acids. The CDR3 DNA is TGTGCCAGCAGCCAACAAGCGGGGGGGAACACCGGGGAGCTGTTTTTT. Protein product: CASSQQAGGNTGELFF.

V is TRBV6-5 and J is TRBJ1-1, with D uncertain. The CDR3 is 13 residues long. Per germline, CDR1 MNHEY and CDR2 SVGAGI. V was trimmed by 2 bases and J by 1 base, leaving 5 bases between them. The CDR3 protein is CASSYGENTEAFF. DNA for the CDR3: TGTGCCAGCAGTTACGGGGAGAACACTGAAGCTTTCTTT.

For this clone: In the same sample, other DNA sequences code for this CDR3. This chain connects TRBV6-5 to TRBJ1-2; TRBD1 is a possible D gene (6 bases). CDR1 is MNHEY, CDR2 SVGAGI, per germline. CDR3 length equals 11 residues. The germline V and J ends were trimmed by 2 bases and 8 bases, with 6 bases remaining between them. Here the CDR3 DNA reads TGTGCCAGCAGTTACAGGGGGGGCTACACCTTC. It specifies CASSYRGGYTF.

Here the CDR3 DNA reads TGCGCCAGCAGCTTGGGAGGGGCCCCAAACTACGAGCAGTACTTC. Residues: CASSLGGAPNYEQYF. The chain recombines TRBV5-1 with TRBJ2-7, with D perhaps being TRBD1 or TRBD2 (5 bases each). With 0 bases removed from V and 3 bases from J, the gap between germline ends came to 13 bases. This CDR3 comprises 15 residues. Germline loops: CDR1 SGHRS, CDR2 YFSETQ.

This sequence joins TRBV19 and TRBJ2-7; D is possibly TRBD1 (5 bases). CDR1 is LNHDA, CDR2 SQIVND, per germline (reference sequence). The CDR3 has 13 residues. Trimming pared 6 bases from V and 0 bases from J, leaving 9 bases between. The CDR3 loop is CASSKQGSYEQYF. The CDR3 DNA reads as TGTGCCAGTAGCAAGCAGGGCTCCTACGAGCAGTACTTC. Drawing the rest from reference TRBV19 and TRBJ2-7, the complete variable domain is DGGITQSPKYLFRKEGQNVTLSCEQNLNHDAMYWYRQDPGQGLRLIYYSQIVNDFQKGDIAEGYSVSREKKESFPLTVTSAQKNPTAFYLCASSKQGSYEQYFGPGTRLTVT.

The chain joins TRBV7-2 to TRBJ1-1; tentative D call: TRBD1 (5 bases). The CDR3 spans 15 residues. Germline V gives CDR1 SGHTA, CDR2 FQGNSA. Trimming removed 1 base at V and 6 bases at J, with 15 bases between. The CDR3 spells CASSLGGTLGPEAFF. The CDR3 DNA is TGTGCCAGCAGCTTAGGAGGGACTTTGGGTCCTGAAGCTTTCTTT.

This sequence joins TRBV14 and TRBJ2-2, with D unresolved. Trimming took 1 base from V and 6 from J, leaving 6 bases between them. CDR1 is SGHDN and CDR2 is FVKESK in the germline V gene. This CDR3 has 13 residues. CDR3 sequence: CASSQGAPGELFF. CDR3 sequence (DNA): TGTGCCAGCAGCCAAGGGGCGCCCGGGGAGCTGTTTTTT.

This chain joins TRBV13 and TRBJ2-7, with 7 bases identical to TRBD1. J lost 0 bases, V lost 6 bases, and 5 bases had no gene match. In germline, CDR1 is PRHDT, CDR2 FYEKMQ (reference sequence). The CDR3 totals 14 residues. The CDR3 sequence is CASSQRDSSYEQYF. As DNA, the CDR3 is TGTGCCAGCAGTCAAAGGGACAGCTCCTACGAGCAGTACTTC.

This chain links TRBV18 with TRBJ1-5, with 9 bases fitting TRBD1. The germline V gene encodes CDR1 KGHSH and CDR2 LQKENI. V was clipped by 6 bases and J by 9 bases; unmatched bases: 12. The CDR3 is 15 amino acids. The CDR3 DNA is TGTGCCAGCTCCTCTCCCGGGACAGGGCCGGGGCCCCAGCATTTT. Translated: CASSSPGTGPGPQHF.

The V and J genes are TRBV7-2 and TRBJ2-7, with TRBD2 matching 8 bases. The V and J ends lost 4 bases and 4 bases, in that order; junction bases with no gene match: 12. Germline CDR1 SGHTA, CDR2 FQGNSA. The CDR3 runs 16 residues. The CDR3 sequence: CASSSRTGRGAYEQYF. In DNA form, the CDR3 reads TGTGCCAGCAGCTCCCGAACCGGGAGGGGGGCTTACGAGCAGTACTTC.

The chain's CDR3 is CASSPGEGVRYTF. The CDR3 DNA follows: TGTGCCAGCAGCCCAGGCGAGGGAGTGCGCTACACCTTC. The V gene is TRBV3-1 (or the pseudogene TRBV3-2), the J gene TRBJ1-2; D call uncertain. From germline, CDR1 is LGHDT and CDR2 YNNKEL (reference sequence). The CDR3 totals 13 residues. V lost 4 bases, J lost 9 bases, and 15 bases lay in between.

CDR3 sequence (DNA): TGTGCCAGCTCACCCATATTCGAACGGGTGAGCACTGAAGCTTTCTTT. Encoded protein: CASSPIFERVSTEAFF. This sequence joins TRBV18 and TRBJ1-1; no reliable D call. Germline assignment: CDR1 KGHSH and CDR2 LQKENI. The V end lost 3 bases, the J end lost 4 bases, and 18 bases lay between the germline ends. This CDR3 is built from 16 residues.

The V call is TRBV7-8, the J call TRBJ1-1, with D possibly being TRBD1 (6 bases). The CDR3 length is 15 residues. Trimming left V 1 base short and J 1 base short, with 10 bases between. The germline gives CDR1 SGHVS, CDR2 FQNEAQ. The CDR3 region is CASSLGQVENTEAFF. CDR3 bases: TGTGCCAGCAGCTTAGGACAGGTTGAGAACACTGAAGCTTTCTTT.

The chain uses TRBV12-3 or TRBV12-4 and TRBJ1-2, with D tentatively TRBD1 (6 bases). Trimming cost V 3 bases and J 4 bases, with 9 bases left between them. The CDR3 is made up of 13 amino acids. The CDR3: CASSLGGPYGYTF. For the CDR3, the DNA is TGTGCCAGCAGTTTGGGGGGCCCCTATGGCTACACCTTC.

The table lists this clone with a count of one. The chain joins TRBV5-6 to TRBJ2-3, with unresolved D. Germline loops: CDR1 SGHDT, CDR2 YYEEEE. The V gene lost 4 bases and the J gene lost 6 bases, with 9 bases spanning the gap. There are 12 residues in the CDR3. CDR3 amino acids: CASSLSLDTQYF. Here the CDR3 DNA reads TGTGCCAGCAGCCTCAGCCTCGATACGCAGTATTTT.

This chain connects TRBV5-1 to TRBJ1-1; 11 bases are a match to TRBD1. V was pared by 2 bases and J by 10 bases, with 4 bases of the junction left unmatched. Germline V gene data show CDR1 as SGHRS and CDR2 as YFSETQ. The CDR3 runs to 13 residues. DNA for the CDR3: TGCGCCAGCAGCTTTGGACAGGGGGCGCCAGCTTTCTTT. It codes for CASSFGQGAPAFF. Complete variable domain (other parts from reference TRBV5-1 and TRBJ1-1): KAGVTQTPRYLIKTRGQQVTLSCSPISGHRSVSWYQQTPGQGLQFLFEYFSETQRNKGNFPGRFSGRQFSNSRSEMNVSTLELGDSALYLCASSFGQGAPAFFGQGTRLTVV.

The V call is TRBV10-1, the J call TRBJ2-7, with D perhaps matching TRBD2 (7 bases). The CDR3 runs to 13 residues. Germline V gives CDR1 WNHNN, CDR2 SYGVQD (reference sequence). Trimming took off 7 bases at V and 5 bases at J, with 15 bases between the two ends. Here the CDR3 reads CASTDGGLHEQYF. The CDR3 DNA follows: TGCGCCAGCACCGACGGGGGGCTCCACGAGCAGTACTTC.

The chain couples TRBV19 to TRBJ1-5, with 7 bases aligning to TRBD1. The germline CDR1 and CDR2 sequences are LNHDA and SQIVND (reference sequence). V lost 4 bases to trimming and J lost 7 bases; unmatched junction nucleotides: 16. The CDR3 consists of 17 residues. The CDR3 sequence: CASSTKRIQGLGQPQHF. The CDR3 DNA reads TGTGCCAGTAGTACAAAACGGATACAGGGGTTAGGGCAGCCCCAGCATTTT.

The CDR3 nucleotides read TGTGCCATCAGTGAGTCGGGGGACCTCTCAGATACGCAGTATTTT. Translation gives CAISESGDLSDTQYF. V gene TRBV10-3 combines with J gene TRBJ2-3; D tentatively reads TRBD1 or TRBD2 (5 bases each). Germline V gene sequence: CDR1 ENHRY, CDR2 SYGVKD. V was trimmed by 0 bases and J by 4 bases, leaving 11 bases between them. There are 15 residues in the CDR3.

J is TRBJ1-2 and V is TRBV9; perhaps TRBD1 as D (6 bases). The CDR3 extends over 15 amino acids. Looked up from germline, CDR1 is SGDLS and CDR2 is YYNGEE. V was pared by 4 bases and J by 4 bases, with 17 bases between. CDR3 DNA: TGTGCCAGCAGCCCCGTAGGGGGTCGAGGCTATGGCTACACCTTC. As protein: CASSPVGGRGYGYTF.

This clone has just a few counts. The gene calls are TRBV4-2 and TRBJ1-1; D is possibly TRBD1 (5 bases). The CDR3 runs 15 residues. Germline assignment: CDR1 LGHNA and CDR2 YNFKEQ. V was cut by 0 bases and J by 5 bases, with 13 bases left in between. CDR3 loop: CASSQDAGWETEAFF. CDR3 DNA sequence: TGTGCCAGCAGCCAAGATGCAGGGTGGGAGACTGAAGCTTTCTTT.